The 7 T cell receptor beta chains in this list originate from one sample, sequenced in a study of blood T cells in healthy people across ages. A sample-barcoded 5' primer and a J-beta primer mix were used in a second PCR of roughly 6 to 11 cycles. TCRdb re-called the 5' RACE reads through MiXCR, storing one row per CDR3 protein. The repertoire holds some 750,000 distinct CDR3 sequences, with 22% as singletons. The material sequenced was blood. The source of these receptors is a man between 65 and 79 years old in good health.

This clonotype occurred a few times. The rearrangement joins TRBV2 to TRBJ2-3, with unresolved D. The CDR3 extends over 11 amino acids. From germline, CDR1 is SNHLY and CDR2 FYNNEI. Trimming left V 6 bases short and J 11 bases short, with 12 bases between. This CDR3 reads CASSPNWMQYF. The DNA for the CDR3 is TGTGCCAGCAGCCCTAATTGGATGCAGTATTTT.

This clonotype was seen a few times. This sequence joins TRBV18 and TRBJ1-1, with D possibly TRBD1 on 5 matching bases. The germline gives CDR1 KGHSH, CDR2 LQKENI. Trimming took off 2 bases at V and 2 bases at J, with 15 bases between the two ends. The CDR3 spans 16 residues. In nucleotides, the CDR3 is TGTGCCAGCTCACCAAGTCAGGGAGGTGGTAACACTGAAGCTTTCTTT. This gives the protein CASSPSQGGGNTEAFF.

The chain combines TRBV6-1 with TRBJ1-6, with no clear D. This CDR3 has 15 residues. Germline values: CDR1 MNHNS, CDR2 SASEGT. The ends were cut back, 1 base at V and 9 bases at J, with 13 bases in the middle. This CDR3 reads CASSEDGVVGSPLHF. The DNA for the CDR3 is TGTGCCAGCAGTGAAGATGGGGTGGTCGGTTCACCCCTCCACTTT.

This chain's CDR3 is CSVGKEMNTEAFF. The CDR3, as DNA: TGCAGCGTTGGAAAGGAGATGAACACTGAAGCTTTCTTT. V usage is TRBV29-1 and J usage is TRBJ1-1; the D is unclear. Trimming shortened V by 4 bases and J by 0 bases, and 9 bases separated the two germline ends. Germline loops: CDR1 SQVTM, CDR2 ANQGSEA. This CDR3 spans 13 amino acids. The whole variable domain, filled in from reference TRBV29-1 and TRBJ1-1, reads SAVISQKPSRDICQRGTSLTIQCQVDSQVTMMFWYRQQPGQSLTLIATANQGSEATYESGFVIDKFPISRPNLTFSTLTVSNMSPEDSSIYLCSVGKEMNTEAFFGQGTRLTVV.

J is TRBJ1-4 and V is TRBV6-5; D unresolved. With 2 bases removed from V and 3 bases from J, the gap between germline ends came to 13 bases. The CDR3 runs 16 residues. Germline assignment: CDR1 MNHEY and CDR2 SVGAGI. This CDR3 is CASSYRAPSANEKLFF. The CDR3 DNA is TGTGCCAGCAGTTACCGTGCCCCATCAGCTAATGAAAAACTGTTTTTT.

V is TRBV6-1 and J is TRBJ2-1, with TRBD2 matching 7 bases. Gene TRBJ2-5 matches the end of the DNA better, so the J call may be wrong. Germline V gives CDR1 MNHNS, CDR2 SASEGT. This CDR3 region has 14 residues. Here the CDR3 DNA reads TGTGCCAGCAGTGAAAGCCTAGCGGAAGAGACCCAGTACTTC. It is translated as CASSESLAEETQYF.

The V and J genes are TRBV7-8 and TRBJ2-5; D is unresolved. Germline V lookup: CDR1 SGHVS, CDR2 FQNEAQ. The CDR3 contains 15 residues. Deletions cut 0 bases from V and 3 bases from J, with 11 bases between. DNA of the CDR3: TGTGCCAGCAGCTTAGCCGACATAGTTAAAGAGACCCAGTACTTC. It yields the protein CASSLADIVKETQYF.